These 24 T cell receptor beta chains came from one sample sequenced in a study of blood T cell repertoires in COVID-19. Only in-frame clones appear in the TCRdb table, and some are missing; sequencing was by immunoSEQ multiplex PCR. The top ten hold roughly 9.2% of the sample, which has over 150,000 clones, 80% to 85% seen once. Sequencing was done on a sample of peripheral blood. All receptors derive from an elderly woman with active or convalescent COVID-19.

V is TRBV6-5 and J is TRBJ1-1; D is uncertain. V was clipped by 0 bases and J by 0 bases, with 8 bases between them. This CDR3 is built from 15 residues. CDR1 and CDR2 (germline): MNHEY, SVGAGI. CDR3 sequence (DNA): TGTGCCAGCAGTTACTCGGCAGTTTTGAACACTGAAGCTTTCTTT. Translation: CASSYSAVLNTEAFF.

The sample holds a few counts of this clone. The chain carries TRBV30 and TRBJ1-2, with 7 bases lining up with TRBD1. J lost 6 bases, V lost 0 bases, and 4 bases had no gene match. This CDR3 comprises 13 residues. The germline V gene encodes CDR1 GTSNPN and CDR2 SVGIG (reference sequence). CDR3 sequence reads: CAWSVRQGDGYTF. In DNA, the CDR3 is TGTGCCTGGAGTGTAAGGCAGGGGGATGGCTACACCTTC.

The genes are TRBV27 and TRBJ2-1; the match to TRBD1 covers 8 bases. V gave up 4 bases and J gave up 3 bases; unmatched junction bases: 5. This CDR3 comprises 15 residues. The germline CDR1 and CDR2 sequences are MNHEY and SMNVEV (reference sequence). DNA of the CDR3: TGTGCCAGCAGTTCCAGGGGGCCCCACTACAATGAGCAGTTCTTC. Its translation is CASSSRGPHYNEQFF.

This clone was found once. This chain connects TRBV19 to TRBJ1-5; TRBD1 matches 8 bases. Losses at the gene ends were 4 bases for V and 2 bases for J; bases not matched to a gene: 10. Germline lookup yields CDR1 LNHDA and CDR2 SQIVND (reference sequence). CDR3 length: 17 amino acids. CDR3 amino acids: CASSTGQGGMGNQPQHF. CDR3 in DNA: TGTGCCAGTAGTACAGGACAGGGCGGTATGGGCAATCAGCCCCAGCATTTT. The full variable domain, completed using reference TRBV19 and TRBJ1-5, is DGGITQSPKYLFRKEGQNVTLSCEQNLNHDAMYWYRQDPGQGLRLIYYSQIVNDFQKGDIAEGYSVSREKKESFPLTVTSAQKNPTAFYLCASSTGQGGMGNQPQHFGDGTRLSIL.

The J gene is TRBJ2-1, the V gene TRBV5-1, with D perhaps TRBD2 (6 bases). Trimming pared 0 bases from V and 0 bases from J, leaving 10 bases between. The germline V gene has CDR1 SGHRS and CDR2 YFSETQ. The CDR3 extends over 16 amino acids. CDR3 nucleotide sequence: TGCGCCAGCAGCTTGGGCGGGATAAGCTCCTACAATGAGCAGTTCTTC. It translates to CASSLGGISSYNEQFF.

This clone has more than one count but fewer than ten. V is TRBV5-8 and J is TRBJ2-1; 13 bases are a match to TRBD2. Germline lookup yields CDR1 SGHTS and CDR2 YDEGEE. V lost 4 bases to trimming and J lost 3 bases; unmatched junction nucleotides: 10. The CDR3 sequence is 18 residues long. This chain's CDR3 is CASSRTSGGVSSYNEQFF. The CDR3 region has the DNA TGTGCCAGCAGCCGGACTAGCGGGGGTGTTTCGAGCTACAATGAGCAGTTCTTC.

The gene calls are TRBV7-2 and TRBJ1-6; the match to TRBD1 covers 8 bases. This CDR3 comprises 14 residues. The V segment lost 6 bases and the J segment 7 bases; nucleotides outside the gene matches: 5. Per the germline V gene, CDR1 is SGHTA and CDR2 is FQGNSA. The CDR3 region has the DNA TGTGCCAGCAGGAGTCGACAGGGGAATTCACCCCTCCACTTT. Translated, it gives CASRSRQGNSPLHF.

This chain uses TRBV7-2 with TRBJ1-6; D gene unclear. The CDR3 sequence is 13 residues long. Germline-derived CDR1 and CDR2 are SGHTA and FQGNSA. V was trimmed by 7 bases and J by 3 bases, leaving 7 bases between them. The CDR3 loop is CASKEGYNSPLHF. The CDR3 coding sequence is TGTGCCAGCAAGGAGGGCTATAATTCACCCCTCCACTTT.

V usage is TRBV6-2 or TRBV6-3 and J usage is TRBJ1-1; D remains unclear. Germline V gives CDR1 MNHEY, CDR2 SVGEGT. Trimming pared 5 bases from V and 6 bases from J, leaving 13 bases between. CDR3 size: 13 residues. CDR3 amino acids: CASSLPVPPEAFF. The CDR3 nucleotides read TGTGCCAGCAGTCTCCCCGTCCCCCCTGAAGCTTTCTTT.

Regarding this clone: The final CDR3 position lacks the conserved phenylalanine or tryptophan, pointing to a likely read error. Because the CDR3's place on the DNA is in doubt, the DNA is left out and the CDR3 is given as listed by TCRdb. This chain links TRBV20-1 with TRBJ1-1; the table names TRBD1, a call not compared with the DNA. CDR1 is DFQATT and CDR2 is SNEGSKA in the germline V gene (reference sequence). The CDR3 is 11 residues long, ends included. The CDR3 protein is CSASLPPGQGV.

The chain uses TRBV5-1 and TRBJ2-7; a possible D gene is TRBD2 (7 bases). Between the trimmed V and J ends, which lost 3 bases and 4 bases, there was a span of 14 bases. The CDR3 consists of 14 residues. Germline V gene lookup returns CDR1 SGHRS and CDR2 YFSETQ. The CDR3 bases are TGCGCCAGCAGCTGGGGGGGCGGGGGTTACGAGCAGTACTTC. Amino acids: CASSWGGGGYEQYF.

The V and J genes are TRBV11-2 and TRBJ1-2, with 12 nucleotides matching TRBD1. This CDR3 spans 16 amino acids. V trimming: 0 bases; J trimming: 7 bases; junction bases outside the gene matches: 6. The germline V gene encodes CDR1 SGHAT and CDR2 FQNNGV. As DNA, the CDR3 is TGTGCCAGCAGCTTAGACCCGGGACAGGGGGCGCGTGGCTACACCTTC. Protein product: CASSLDPGQGARGYTF.

CDR3 region: CATSRDSVPRQRKETQYF. The CDR3, as DNA: TGTGCCACCAGCAGAGATTCAGTTCCGAGACAGAGAAAAGAGACCCAGTACTTC. The V call is TRBV15, the J call TRBJ2-5, with D tentatively TRBD1 (5 bases). Trimming took off 0 bases at V and 3 bases at J, with 20 bases between the two ends. The CDR3 loop spans 18 amino acids. Germline V CDR1 and CDR2: LNHNV, YYDKDF (reference sequence).

The CDR3, as DNA: TGTGCCAGCAGTTATGCCCCGGGACAGAACTACGAGCAGTACTTC. Translation gives CASSYAPGQNYEQYF. The chain carries TRBV6-5 and TRBJ2-7; 7 nucleotides match TRBD1. The CDR3 has 15 residues. Germline trimming cut 3 bases from V and 3 bases from J; bases unmatched to any gene: 8. From germline, CDR1 is MNHEY and CDR2 SVGAGI.

The V gene is TRBV7-2, the J gene TRBJ2-5, with 9 bases matching TRBD2. J lost 4 bases, V lost 2 bases, and 5 bases had no gene match. Germline CDR1 and CDR2: SGHTA and FQGNSA. The CDR3 is 15 amino acids. CDR3 residues: CASSLTAGGRETQYF. The DNA of the CDR3 is TGTGCCAGCAGCTTAACAGCGGGGGGAAGAGAGACCCAGTACTTC.

This clone was seen a single time. The chain uses TRBV12-3 or TRBV12-4 and TRBJ1-6; D gene ambiguous. The germline V and J ends were trimmed by 3 bases and 9 bases, with 9 bases remaining between them. The CDR3 has 13 residues. CDR3 nucleotides: TGTGCCAGCAGTTTTAGTCGTGGTTCACCCCTCCACTTT. This codes for CASSFSRGSPLHF.

The genes are TRBV21-1 and TRBJ1-5; no check of the table's D call, TRBD1, against the DNA was made. TRBV21-1 has pseudogene status. This CDR3 is built from 16 residues. The DNA for the CDR3 is TGTGCCAGCAGCACTCAACCGACAGGGGTCTGGGGGCCCCAGCATTTT. This codes for CASSTQPTGVWGPQHF.

The V call is TRBV10-3, the J call TRBJ2-7; D call uncertain. The germline V and J ends were trimmed by 6 bases and 2 bases, with 5 bases remaining between them. Germline V lookup: CDR1 ENHRY, CDR2 SYGVKD. The CDR3 has 11 residues. The CDR3 sequence is CAISQAYEQYF. As DNA, the CDR3 is TGTGCCATCAGCCAGGCCTACGAGCAGTACTTC.

This chain uses TRBV5-4 with TRBJ2-2, with 13 bases lining up with TRBD2. CDR3 length equals 16 residues. Losses at the gene ends were 4 bases for V and 3 bases for J; bases not matched to a gene: 3. Germline V gene lookup returns CDR1 SGHNT and CDR2 YYREEE (reference sequence). CDR3 sequence (DNA): TGTGCCAGCAGCCGGACTAGCGGGGGATACACCGGGGAGCTGTTTTTT. Its translation: CASSRTSGGYTGELFF.

The chain recombines TRBV27 with TRBJ2-3; 8 positions agree with TRBD2. Looked up from germline, CDR1 is MNHEY and CDR2 is SMNVEV (reference sequence). The CDR3 is made up of 17 amino acids. Losses at the gene ends were 5 bases for V and 0 bases for J; bases not matched to a gene: 10. The CDR3 spells CASSRGGTLGSTDTQYF. Written as DNA, the CDR3 is TGTGCCAGCAGTCGCGGGGGGACGCTCGGGAGCACAGATACGCAGTATTTT.

This clone showed up just once. V usage is TRBV27 and J usage is TRBJ2-5; 8 bases are a match to TRBD1. The CDR3 is 14 amino acids. Germline CDR1 reads MNHEY; CDR2 reads SMNVEV (reference sequence). Trimming cost V 5 bases and J 5 bases; bases outside gene matches: 7. CDR3 sequence: CASSRTGRRETQYF. CDR3 sequence (DNA): TGTGCCAGCAGTCGGACAGGGAGACGTGAGACCCAGTACTTC.

V usage is TRBV19 and J usage is TRBJ1-3; the match to TRBD1 covers 7 bases. Germline trimming cut 8 bases from V and 4 bases from J; bases unmatched to any gene: 17. Germline values: CDR1 LNHDA, CDR2 SQIVND (reference sequence). This CDR3 is 17 amino acids long. CDR3 DNA sequence: TGTGCCAGTTCTAAACTCCCACAGGGGTCATCAGGAAACACCATATATTTT. This encodes CASSKLPQGSSGNTIYF.

The V gene is TRBV6-5, the J gene TRBJ1-1, with D maybe TRBD1 (6 bases). This CDR3 region has 13 residues. The germline V and J ends were trimmed by 6 bases and 7 bases, with 15 bases remaining between them. The germline gives CDR1 MNHEY, CDR2 SVGAGI. DNA for the CDR3: TGTGCCAGCAGAACCGGGACATGGGGTGAAGCTTTCTTT. Protein sequence: CASRTGTWGEAFF.

The rearrangement joins TRBV7-2 to TRBJ2-7; the D is unclear. Germline V gene lookup returns CDR1 SGHTA and CDR2 FQGNSA. The V gene lost 5 bases and the J gene lost 0 bases, with 11 bases spanning the gap. This CDR3 has 14 residues. The CDR3 bases are TGTGCCAGCAGCCTCGGTACGTTCTCCTACGAGCAGTACTTC. Amino acid sequence: CASSLGTFSYEQYF.